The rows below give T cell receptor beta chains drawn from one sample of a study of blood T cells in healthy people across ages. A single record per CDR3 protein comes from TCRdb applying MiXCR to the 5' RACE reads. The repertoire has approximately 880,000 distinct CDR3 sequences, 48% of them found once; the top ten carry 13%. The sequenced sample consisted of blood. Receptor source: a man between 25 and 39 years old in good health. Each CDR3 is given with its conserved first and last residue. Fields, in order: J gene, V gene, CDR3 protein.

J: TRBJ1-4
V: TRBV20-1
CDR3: CSARNRGYNEKLFF

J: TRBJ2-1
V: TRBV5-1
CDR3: CASRAWRFGTSTNEQFF

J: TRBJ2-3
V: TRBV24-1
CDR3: CATSDPRAGSTDTQYF

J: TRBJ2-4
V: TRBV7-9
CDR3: CASSPPGGTKNIQYF

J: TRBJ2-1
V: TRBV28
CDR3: CASSFGHYNEQFF

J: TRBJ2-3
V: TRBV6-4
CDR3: CASSARAGTDTQYF

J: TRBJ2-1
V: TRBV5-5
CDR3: CASSLRQAGNNEQFF

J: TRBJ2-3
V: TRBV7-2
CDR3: CASAGQGSPPTQYF

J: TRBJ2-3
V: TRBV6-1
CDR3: CASSDRISTDTQYF

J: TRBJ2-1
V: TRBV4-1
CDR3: CASSQGLAGVSYNEQFF

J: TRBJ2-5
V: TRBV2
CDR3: CASSARGQETQYF

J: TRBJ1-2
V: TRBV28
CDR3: CASSLPVKGNYGYTF

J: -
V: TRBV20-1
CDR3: CSARGTSGGVDEQYF

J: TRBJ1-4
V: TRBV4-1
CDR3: CASSPMDKEKLFF

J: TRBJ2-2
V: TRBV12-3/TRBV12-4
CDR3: CASSLSRASGPGELFF

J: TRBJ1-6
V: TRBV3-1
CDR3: CASSQGQGYGNSPLHF